A single TCR beta chain is shown here with its context. Method: immunoSEQ multiplex PCR; TCRdb's copy keeps in-frame clones and lacks some. The sample has some 65,000 clones, approximately 62% seen once; the top ten hold 14% to 15%. The CDR3 loop spans 16 amino acids. V gave up 0 bases and J gave up 6 bases; unmatched junction bases: 6. Germline V gene lookup returns CDR1 MGHRA and CDR2 YSYEKL. This entry is derived from a study of cytotoxic CD8 clonotypes in ibrutinib-treated CLL. This receptor was taken from a human donor with chronic lymphocytic leukemia. The sample was PBMCs, taken after 12 months of ibrutinib treatment. The chain combines TRBV4-1 with TRBJ2-2; 8 bases align to TRBD1. The chain's CDR3 is CASSQEWTGFAGELFF. Here the CDR3 DNA reads TGCGCCAGCAGCCAAGAATGGACAGGGTTCGCCGGGGAGCTGTTTTTT.